This T cell receptor (beta chain) was captured by sequencing in a study of shared T cell receptors in the human thymus. TCRdb's copy holds only in-frame clones and misses some; the assay was immunoSEQ multiplex PCR. The top ten hold around 0.0099% of the sample, which has about 660,000 clones, 85% to 90% seen once. CDR1 and CDR2 (germline): KGHSH, LQKENI. Trimming removed 6 bases from V and 5 bases from J; junction bases left unmatched: 7. CDR3 length: 16 residues. This same sample was also part of a study on human thymus T cells. That study reports: Those donating were healthy Finnish infants in corrective surgery for congenital heart defects. It was from resections taken during corrective heart surgery that the thymus tissue came. Repertoires sampled from thymus and blood appeared biased in V and J gene usage.

The TCR sequence derives from a boy in the first two years of life with a congenital heart defect. The chain couples TRBV18 to TRBJ2-1; 13 bases match TRBD2. Specimen: thymocytes. CDR3 sequence (DNA): TGTGCCAGCTCCCTGCTACTAGCGGGAGGGAACAATGAGCAGTTCTTC. Translation gives CASSLLLAGGNNEQFF.